The clone carrying this TCR beta chain occurred many times. The antigen remains unidentified. This record comes from a study of identical twins. J gave up 13 bases and V 1 base, and 4 bases lay outside the gene matches. The CDR3 extends over 13 amino acids. The V gene's germline CDR1 is MGHRA and CDR2 YSYEKL. TCRdb reprocessed the 5' RACE reads with MiXCR, giving one entry per CDR3 protein. The data hold 210,000 or so distinct CDR3 sequences, with 6% to 9% observed a single time. General study findings and limits: Sequences that were out-of-frame, alpha and twin-shared displayed an excess of low generation probability.

These data are also associated with another study on yellow fever vaccine responses in identical twins. That investigation notes: Reportedly, twins showed a vaccine T cell response that looked partly convergent and partly personalized.

The sequenced sample was memory (CD45RO+) T cells sorted from blood. The origin of this receptor is a woman aged 18-29 years in good health. The chain joins TRBV4-1 to TRBJ2-1; 10 bases are shared with TRBD2. The CDR3 DNA sequence: TGCGCCAGCAGCCAAGGGGAGCGGGAGGGACAGTTCTTC. Translating it yields CASSQGEREGQFF.